These 8 T cell receptor beta chains were sequenced from one sample in a study of cytomegalovirus exposure and HLA in healthy donors. Vbeta (60) and Jbeta (13) primers were used in the PCR. Sequencing was performed with immunoSEQ multiplex PCR; in TCRdb, only in-frame clones are kept and a portion is missing. The table has around 90,000 clones, approximately 81% seen once. The sequencing input was PBMCs. The receptors stem from a woman in her thirties or forties in good health and CMV-seronegative.

This chain joins TRBV5-4 and TRBJ2-1; 9 bases map to TRBD1. Germline V CDR1 and CDR2: SGHNT, YYREEE (reference sequence). This CDR3 spans 13 amino acids. V shed 7 bases and J 5 bases; nucleotides not matched to a gene: 4. CDR3 loop: CASHRGRDNEQFF. The CDR3 DNA follows: TGTGCCAGCCACAGGGGGCGCGACAATGAGCAGTTCTTC.

There are a few counts of this clone. The chain carries TRBV28 and TRBJ1-1; D is possibly TRBD1 (5 bases). V was pared by 5 bases and J by 6 bases, with 13 bases between. The CDR3 has 13 residues. Per germline, CDR1 MDHEN and CDR2 SYDVKM. The CDR3 DNA reads TGTGCCAGCAGTCAAGTAGGGGTCTCTGAAGCTTTCTTT. It yields the protein CASSQVGVSEAFF.

The chain combines TRBV10-3 with TRBJ1-5; D is undetermined. CDR1 ENHRY and CDR2 SYGVKD come from the germline V gene. Trimming took off 2 bases at V and 4 bases at J, with 6 bases between the two ends. The CDR3 contains 13 residues. The CDR3: CAISEEGNQPQHF. The CDR3 region has the DNA TGTGCCATCAGTGAGGAGGGAAATCAGCCCCAGCATTTT.

V is TRBV13 and J is TRBJ2-5; TRBD1 aligns across 8 bases. This CDR3 has 14 amino acids. With 5 bases clipped from V and 11 bases from J, the junction kept 13 bases outside the gene matches. CDR1 and CDR2 from the germline V gene are PRHDT and FYEKMQ (reference sequence). The CDR3 loop reads CASSDRGALQEQYF. In DNA form, the CDR3 reads TGTGCCAGCAGCGACAGGGGTGCTTTGCAGGAGCAGTACTTC.

This clone was seen a few times. The rearrangement uses TRBV5-1 and TRBJ1-4; possibly TRBD1 for D (5 bases). V dropped 4 bases and J dropped 4 bases, with 11 bases sitting between them. Germline V gene lookup returns CDR1 SGHRS and CDR2 YFSETQ. The CDR3 length is 14 residues. CDR3 nucleotide sequence: TGCGCCAGCAGCCCGGGGGACCATAATGAAAAACTGTTTTTT. Its translation: CASSPGDHNEKLFF.

The chain carries TRBV15 and TRBJ2-1; TRBD2 agrees at 8 bases. Germline CDR1 reads LNHNV; CDR2 reads YYDKDF (reference sequence). The CDR3 is made up of 16 amino acids. The trim removed 3 bases at V and 6 bases at J, leaving 10 bases unmatched. CDR3 amino acids: CATSRGLAGRSNEQFF. The CDR3 DNA reads TGTGCCACCAGCAGGGGTCTAGCGGGCCGGAGCAATGAGCAGTTCTTC.

The CDR3 is CASSLTSGTAEQFF. The CDR3 DNA follows: TGTGCCAGCAGCTTAACTAGCGGGACCGCTGAGCAGTTCTTC. The V gene is TRBV7-3, the J gene TRBJ2-1; 8 bases are a match to TRBD2. CDR3 length equals 14 residues. Germline-derived CDR1 and CDR2 are SGHTA and FQGTGA. V was clipped by 0 bases and J by 9 bases; unmatched bases: 4.

The rearrangement links TRBV6-4 to TRBJ2-1; 14 nucleotides align to TRBD2. Germline CDR1 MRHNA, CDR2 SNTAGT. The ends lost 4 bases at V and 9 bases at J; junction bases unmatched: 8. The length of the CDR3 is 16 residues. This CDR3 is CASSATGTSGSTEQFF. Written as DNA, the CDR3 is TGTGCCAGCAGTGCTACTGGGACTAGCGGGAGCACTGAGCAGTTCTTC.